Below, one T cell receptor (beta chain) is given with its context. What it recognizes is unknown. Using a J-beta primer mix together with a sample-barcoded 5' primer, a second PCR was run for roughly 6 to 12 cycles. TCRdb reprocessed the 5' RACE reads with MiXCR, giving one entry per CDR3 protein. The sample includes approximately 690,000 distinct CDR3 sequences, over 40% seen only once; the top ten take around 32%. This specimen comes from a study of blood T cells in healthy people across ages. General observations from the study: Diversity figures based on one million T cells were deemed too low.

V shed 6 bases and J 9 bases; nucleotides not matched to a gene: 11. The CDR3 is 14 residues long. The sequenced sample was blood. The TCR originated in a man at least 80 years old in good health. The chain is built from TRBV12-3 or TRBV12-4 and TRBJ2-5; 9 bases fit TRBD2. The CDR3, as DNA: TGTGCCAGCAGCACAATGGCGGGGGGGACGGCCCAGTACTTC. This translates into CASSTMAGGTAQYF.